This TCR beta chain was identified during a study of shared clonotypes between healthy human individuals (dated by TCRdb to between 2020 and 2021). At the level of the whole study: The cohort included a few men and two women between 18 and 49 years of age. Leukapheresis yielded between about 0.85 and 10 billion PBMCs per donor. For each donor, CD4 naive and CD4 memory were each given three plates, CD8 naive was given two plates, and CD8 memory was given one plate. Libraries were prepared and TCR repertoires were sequenced by different laboratories using diverse techniques, in order to increase sequencing depth and limit assay-specific biases. To estimate repertoire size and how much clonotype sharing occurs between individuals, the study deeply sequenced the blood TCR repertoires of several healthy adults.

Study-wide conclusions, independent of this receptor: Sampling was restricted to blood, and TCR repertoires in tissue are likely to differ from TCR repertoires in blood. The small number of donors limited the genetic and exposure-history diversity represented. Around 5% of naive CD4, 3.5% of naive CD8, roughly 2.4% of memory CD4, and over 0.35% of memory CD8 clonotypes were shared across several donors. Compared with non-shared clonotypes, the clonotypes found in all four sorted-subset donors had higher generation probabilities. Naive subsets generally had larger estimated clonotype richness than memory subsets did. Even with the large sequencing depth, rarefaction of the sorted-subset datasets indicated that sequencing was incomplete. Pairwise subsampling led to the expectation that sequencing depth would affect the degree of clonotype sharing among donors.

The CDR3 goes from the cysteine to the phenylalanine over 14 residues. Here the CDR3 DNA is all that survives: 42 bases in frame from base 1. At the junction V is shortened by 5 bases and J by 2 bases; bases outside the gene matches: 3. Based on the germline V gene, the CDR1 and CDR2 sequences are MDHEN and SYDVKM. TCR CDR3 regions were amplified from genomic DNA by multiplex PCR using the deep immunoSEQ assay. Extracted genomic DNA from each cell subset was distributed evenly across all wells of several immunoSEQ 96-well plates, and each plate was treated as a replicate. For sorted subsets, each replicate PCR was loaded with 200 ng genomic DNA, equivalent to approximately 33,000 T cell genomes. Purified libraries were measured with a Qubit 3.0 fluorometer, size-checked on a Bioanalyzer 2100, and measured again with the KAPA Library Quantification kit. Every immunoSEQ 96-well plate was sequenced on a dedicated single-read 150-cycle Illumina NextSeq 550 flow cell. Regarding the original processing steps: Because the immunoSEQ output included only junctional sequences and no quality scores, the filtering could not be the same as the filtering used for full-length reads. Sequences were annotated with PyIR, a Python wrapper for IgBLAST v1.9, and V/J genes and CDR3 were assigned using IMGT germline references. Reads were removed for weak V/J assignments (E-value above 1e-6), missing CDR3, stop codons, out-of-frame junctions, or ambiguous translated residues. V3J clonotypes were defined as sequences sharing an identical inferred V gene, J gene, and CDR3 amino acid sequence. To compute the percentage overlap between repertoires, the number of shared unique clonotypes was divided by the size of the smaller repertoire. Richness of each repertoire was evaluated using RTK rarefaction, the Chao1 estimator, and Recon v2.1 estimates of unobserved clonotypes. For all TCRbeta clonotypes obtained by the gDNA method from four donors, generation probabilities were computed with OLGA. TCRdb carries this immuneACCESS record with in-frame sequences only. Its versions omit some clonotypes, under half of them owing to an unresolved V gene in the studies checked, with the rest unexplained. V and J calls and clone size are as listed in that table; D and trimming were resolved from the DNA. The sample yields around 990,000 clones; 77% were counted once. More than 0.85% of the sample belongs to the ten largest clones.

As to this clone: There is no known antigen for this receptor. The sample holds no much larger clone one base away, and base qualities are not on file. Additional DNA sequences in this sample encode the identical CDR3.

Donors were healthy HIV-negative adults with no recently reported acute infections or vaccinations. Only Caucasian adults living in Nashville, Tennessee, USA were represented among the donors. CD4+ T cells were enriched by magnetic negative selection, after which naive cells were positively selected on CD45RA and the negative fraction was taken as the memory subset. Blood was collected by leukapheresis, and PBMCs were isolated by Ficoll-Histopaque density gradient centrifugation and then cryopreserved in liquid nitrogen vapor phase. Analytical flow cytometry was used to check the purity and quantity of each magnetically sorted T cell population. Genomic DNA was isolated from every sorted fraction and measured by UV absorbance on a Nanodrop 2000c.

The V and J segments used are TRBV28 and TRBJ1-5; TRBD1 agrees with 7 junctional bases. This TCR was recovered from a man aged 18 to 30 in good health. Some clones in this sample may be carry-over from other donors' samples. Sequenced input: memory CD4+ T cells from PBMCs. This specimen's cell subset or site label, per the study, means: CD45RA-negative fraction. The DNA sequence is TGTGCCAGCAGTACTGACAGGGGCAATCAGCCCCAGCATTTT. It specifies CASSTDRGNQPQHF.